Listed below are T cell receptor beta chains from one sample, sequenced in a study of PD-1 blockade in classical Hodgkin lymphoma. Repertoires were generated with immunoSEQ multiplex PCR, while TCRdb's copy carries only in-frame clones and drops some. The sample carries 45,000 to 60,000 clones, roughly 90% recorded once. Sequenced: peripheral blood mononuclear cells (PBMCs). The receptors originated from a human donor with classical Hodgkin lymphoma. CDR3s include the opening cysteine and the closing phenylalanine or tryptophan. D genes are given only for firm matches. Expanded clones get a size class; other rows say once, few or many, or leave the size out.

TRBJ2-2 TRBV6-6 NA TRBD1 CASSDSGQGAAGELFF TGTGCCAGCAGTGACTCGGGACAGGGGGCCGCCGGGGAGCTGTTTTTT
TRBJ2-2 TRBV6-4 NA NA CASKVETNTGELFF TGTGCCAGCAAGGTGGAAACTAACACCGGGGAGCTGTTTTTT
TRBJ2-1 TRBV9 NA TRBD1 CASSASGQGAWKVGDNEQFF TGTGCCAGCAGCGCCTCGGGACAGGGGGCTTGGAAGGTCGGGGACAATGAGCAGTTCTTC
TRBJ2-3 TRBV7-9 NA TRBD1 CASSSDPTGGLDTDTQYF TGTGCCAGCAGCTCAGATCCAACAGGGGGGCTAGACACAGATACGCAGTATTTT
TRBJ2-5 TRBV5-1 NA NA CASRYGQTQETQYF TGCGCCAGCAGGTACGGACAGACACAAGAGACCCAGTACTTC
TRBJ2-2 TRBV28 NA NA CASSSTRWGDTGELFF TGTGCCAGCAGTTCCACCCGGTGGGGGGACACCGGGGAGCTGTTTTTT
TRBJ2-3 TRBV28 NA NA CASSLVGRGTDTQYF TGTGCCAGCAGTTTAGTGGGACGGGGCACAGATACGCAGTATTTT
TRBJ2-3 TRBV18 NA NA CASSPPPADTQYF TGTGCCAGCTCACCCCCGCCCGCAGATACGCAGTATTTT
TRBJ1-2 TRBV27 NA TRBD1 CASSRGGTGLYGYTF TGTGCCAGCAGCCGAGGGGGGACAGGGTTATATGGCTACACCTTC
TRBJ2-5 TRBV6-5 NA TRBD1 CASSYDRGETQYF TGTGCCAGCAGTTACGACAGGGGAGAGACCCAGTACTTC
TRBJ2-4 TRBV4-1 NA NA CASSQEPRGPAKNIQYF TGCGCCAGCAGCCAAGAGCCGCGAGGCCCCGCCAAAAACATTCAGTACTTC
TRBJ2-2 TRBV7-3 few NA CASSLLGAGELFF TGTGCCAGCAGCCTATTGGGAGCCGGGGAGCTGTTTTTT
TRBJ2-1 TRBV7-8 once NA CASSSGVGEQFF TGTGCCAGCAGCTCTGGGGTCGGTGAGCAGTTCTTC
TRBJ1-2 TRBV5-1 NA NA CASSTGNYGYTF TGCGCCAGCAGCACGGGTAACTATGGCTACACCTTC
TRBJ2-1 TRBV15 NA NA CATLMGEKGNEQFF TGTGCCACTCTAATGGGGGAGAAGGGCAATGAGCAGTTCTTC
TRBJ2-1 TRBV11-3 NA NA CASSLPGYNEQFF TGTGCCAGCAGCTTACCTGGTTACAATGAGCAGTTCTTC
TRBJ2-2 TRBV2 NA TRBD2 CASSVEWLAANTGELFF TGTGCCAGCAGTGTAGAGTGGCTAGCGGCAAACACCGGGGAGCTGTTTTTT
TRBJ1-2 TRBV6-5 NA TRBD1 CASSYGGTDGYGYTF TGTGCCAGCAGTTACGGTGGGACAGACGGCTATGGCTACACCTTC
TRBJ2-3 TRBV28 NA TRBD1 CASRLGDRLTDTQYF TGTGCCAGTCGTTTGGGGGACAGACTCACAGATACGCAGTATTTT
TRBJ2-7 TRBV25-1 once TRBD1 CASSERVTGGKQYF TGTGCCAGCAGTGAAAGGGTGACAGGGGGCAAGCAGTACTTC
TRBJ2-7 TRBV9 NA NA CASSVDGYEQYF TGTGCCAGCAGCGTAGACGGCTACGAGCAGTACTTC
TRBJ1-5 TRBV7-9 NA NA CASSLTGGGNQPQHF TGTGCCAGCAGCTTAACCGGGGGTGGCAATCAGCCCCAGCATTTT
TRBJ1-1 TRBV7-3 NA NA CASSTGSNTEAFF TGTGCCAGCAGCACCGGGTCAAACACTGAAGCTTTCTTT
TRBJ1-1 TRBV4-1 NA NA CASTSSGQRTEAFF TGCGCCAGCACCTCATCAGGGCAGAGGACTGAAGCTTTCTTT
TRBJ2-1 TRBV18 NA TRBD2 CASSPGSGRAAYNEQFF TGTGCCAGCTCACCAGGCAGCGGGAGGGCCGCCTACAATGAGCAGTTCTTC
TRBJ1-1 TRBV27 NA NA CASSSGTGMNTEAFF TGTGCCAGCAGTTCAGGGACGGGTATGAACACTGAAGCTTTCTTT
TRBJ2-5 TRBV4-2 few TRBD2 CASSQSSGTSGQETQYF TGTGCCAGCAGCCAGAGCTCCGGGACTAGCGGTCAAGAGACCCAGTACTTC
TRBJ1-2 TRBV12-1 NA NA CASSRDTLGRNYGYTF TGTGCCAGCAGCCGGGACACCCTTGGTAGGAACTATGGCTACACCTTC
TRBJ2-5 TRBV6-6 NA TRBD2 CAIRARSGSVETQYF TGTGCCATACGGGCGAGAAGCGGGAGTGTGGAGACCCAGTACTTC
TRBJ2-1 TRBV5-4 NA NA CASSLGGQESYEQFF TGTGCCAGCAGCTTGGGGGGGCAAGAATCCTATGAGCAGTTCTTC
TRBJ2-1 TRBV20-1 once NA CSARAGSEQFF TGCAGTGCTAGGGCTGGGTCTGAGCAGTTCTTC
TRBJ2-1 TRBV6-4 NA TRBD2 CASSGLGPAGGREQFF TGTGCCAGCAGTGGTTTAGGCCCAGCGGGAGGTAGGGAGCAGTTCTTC
TRBJ2-7 TRBV7-6 NA NA CASSSLRDFGREQYF TGTGCCAGCAGCTCCCTCCGAGATTTCGGACGCGAGCAGTACTTC
TRBJ2-2 TRBV19 few TRBD1 CASRLTGGVTGELFF TGTGCCAGTAGGCTGACAGGGGGCGTCACCGGGGAGCTGTTTTTT
TRBJ1-2 TRBV15 NA NA CATSRVGGTYGYTF TGTGCCACCAGCAGAGTGGGGGGGACCTATGGCTACACCTTC
TRBJ2-2 TRBV5-1 NA NA CASTFSGVVAGELFF TGCGCCAGCACCTTCTCGGGGGTAGTCGCCGGGGAGCTGTTTTTT
TRBJ2-1 TRBV30 NA NA CAWSSAASYNEQFF TGTGCCTGGAGTTCGGCTGCCTCCTACAATGAGCAGTTCTTC
TRBJ2-7 TRBV28 NA TRBD1 CASRRTGVTEQYF TGTGCCAGCAGGAGGACAGGGGTAACCGAGCAGTACTTC
TRBJ2-2 TRBV30 NA NA CAWSGENTGELFF TGTGCCTGGAGTGGGGAGAACACCGGGGAGCTGTTTTTT
TRBJ1-5 TRBV2 NA NA CASSMRQGLSNQPQHF TGTGCCAGCTCCATGAGGCAGGGGTTGAGCAATCAGCCCCAGCATTTT
TRBJ2-3 TRBV28 once TRBD2 CASIRLAGTDTQYF TGTGCCAGCATACGACTAGCGGGCACAGATACGCAGTATTTT
TRBJ2-3 TRBV28 once NA CASSLEVRNTQYF TGTGCCAGCAGTTTAGAAGTGCGAAATACGCAGTATTTT
TRBJ1-5 TRBV7-9 NA NA CASRYSIGRNQPQHF TGTGCCAGCAGGTATTCAATAGGGCGCAATCAGCCCCAGCATTTT
TRBJ2-3 TRBV5-1 NA TRBD2 CASSAGLAGRTDTQYF TGCGCCAGCAGCGCGGGACTAGCGGGTCGCACAGATACGCAGTATTTT
TRBJ2-7 TRBV2 once NA CASSEGNWSYEQYF TGTGCCAGCAGTGAAGGGAACTGGTCCTACGAGCAGTACTTC